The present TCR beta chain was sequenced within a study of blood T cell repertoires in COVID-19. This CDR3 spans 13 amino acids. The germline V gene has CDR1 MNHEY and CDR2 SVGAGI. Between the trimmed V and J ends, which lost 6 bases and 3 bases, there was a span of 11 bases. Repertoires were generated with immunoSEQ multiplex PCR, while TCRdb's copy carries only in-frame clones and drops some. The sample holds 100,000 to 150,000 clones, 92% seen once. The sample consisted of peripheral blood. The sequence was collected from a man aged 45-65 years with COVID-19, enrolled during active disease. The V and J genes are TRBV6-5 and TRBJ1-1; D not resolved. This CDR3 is CASSLKEDTEAFF. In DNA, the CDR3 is TGTGCCAGCAGCTTAAAGGAGGACACTGAAGCTTTCTTT.